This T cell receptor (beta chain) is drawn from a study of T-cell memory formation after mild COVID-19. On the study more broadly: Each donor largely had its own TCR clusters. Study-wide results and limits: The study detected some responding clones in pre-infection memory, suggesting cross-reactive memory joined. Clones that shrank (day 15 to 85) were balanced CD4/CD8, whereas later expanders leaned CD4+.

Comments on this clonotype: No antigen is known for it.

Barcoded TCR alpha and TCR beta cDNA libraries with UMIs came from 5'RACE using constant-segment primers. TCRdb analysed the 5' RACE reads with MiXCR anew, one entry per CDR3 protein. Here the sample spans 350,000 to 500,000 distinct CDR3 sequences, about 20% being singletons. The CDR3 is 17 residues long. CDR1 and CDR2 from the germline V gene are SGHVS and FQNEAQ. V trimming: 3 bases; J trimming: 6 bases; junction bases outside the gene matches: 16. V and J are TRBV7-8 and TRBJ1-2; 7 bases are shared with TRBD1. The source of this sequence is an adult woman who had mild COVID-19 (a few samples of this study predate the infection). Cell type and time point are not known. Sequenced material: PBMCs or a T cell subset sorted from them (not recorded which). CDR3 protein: CASSFFAYHDREDGYTF. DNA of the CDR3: TGTGCCAGCAGCTTTTTTGCCTATCATGACAGGGAGGATGGCTACACCTTC.